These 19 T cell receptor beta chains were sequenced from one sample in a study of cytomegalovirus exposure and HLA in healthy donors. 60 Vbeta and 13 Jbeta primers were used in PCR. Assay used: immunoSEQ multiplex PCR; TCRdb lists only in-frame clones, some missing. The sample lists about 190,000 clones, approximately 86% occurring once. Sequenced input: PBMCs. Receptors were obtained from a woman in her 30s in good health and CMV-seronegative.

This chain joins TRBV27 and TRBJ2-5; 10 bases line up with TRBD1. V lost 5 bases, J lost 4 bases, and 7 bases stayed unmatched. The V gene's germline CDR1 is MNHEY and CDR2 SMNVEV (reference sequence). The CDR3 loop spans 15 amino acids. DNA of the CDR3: TGTGCCAGCAGTCCCGGCGACAGGGGGCTAGAGACCCAGTACTTC. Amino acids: CASSPGDRGLETQYF.

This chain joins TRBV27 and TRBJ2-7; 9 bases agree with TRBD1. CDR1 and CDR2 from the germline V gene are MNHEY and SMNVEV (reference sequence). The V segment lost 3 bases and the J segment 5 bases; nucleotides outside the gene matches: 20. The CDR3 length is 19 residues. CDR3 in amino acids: CASSFSISGTGMMSNEQYF. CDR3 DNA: TGTGCCAGCAGTTTTTCTATCTCAGGGACAGGGATGATGTCGAACGAGCAGTACTTC.

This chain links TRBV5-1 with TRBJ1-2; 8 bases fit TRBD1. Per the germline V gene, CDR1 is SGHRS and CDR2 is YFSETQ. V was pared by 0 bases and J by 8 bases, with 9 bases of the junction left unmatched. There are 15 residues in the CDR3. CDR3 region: CASSLGDRGWLGYTF. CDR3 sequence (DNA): TGCGCCAGCAGCTTGGGCGACAGGGGCTGGTTGGGCTACACCTTC.

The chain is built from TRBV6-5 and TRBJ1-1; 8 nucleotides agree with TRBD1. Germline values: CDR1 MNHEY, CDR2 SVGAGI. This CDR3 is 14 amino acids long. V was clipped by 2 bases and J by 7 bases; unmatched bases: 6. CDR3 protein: CASSYQGAAGEAFF. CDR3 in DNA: TGTGCCAGCAGTTACCAGGGGGCGGCCGGTGAAGCTTTCTTT.

This CDR3 is CATSEGGSSYNEQFF. The CDR3, as DNA: TGTGCCACCAGCGAGGGGGGGAGCTCCTACAATGAGCAGTTCTTC. The chain uses TRBV15 and TRBJ2-1, with a weak D call TRBD2 (7 bases). V lost 5 bases and J lost 0, with 11 bases in between. The germline V gene encodes CDR1 LNHNV and CDR2 YYDKDF (reference sequence). The CDR3 has 15 amino acids.

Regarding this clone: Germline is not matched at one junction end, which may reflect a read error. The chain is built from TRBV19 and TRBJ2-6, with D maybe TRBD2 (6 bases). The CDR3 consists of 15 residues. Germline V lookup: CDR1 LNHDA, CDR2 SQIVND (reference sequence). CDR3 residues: CASWDSHSGANGLTF. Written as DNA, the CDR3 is TGTGCCAGTTGGGACTCCCACTCTGGGGCCAACGGCCTGACTTTC.

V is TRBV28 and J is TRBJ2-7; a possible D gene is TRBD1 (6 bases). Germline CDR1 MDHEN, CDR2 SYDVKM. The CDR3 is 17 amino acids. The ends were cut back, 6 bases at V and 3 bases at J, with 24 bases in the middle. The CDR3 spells CASSLVGIPTGIYEQYF. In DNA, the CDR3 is TGTGCCAGCAGCCTAGTAGGGATCCCAACAGGGATCTACGAGCAGTACTTC. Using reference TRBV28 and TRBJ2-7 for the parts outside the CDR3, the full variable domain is DVKVTQSSRYLVKRTGEKVFLECVQDMDHENMFWYRQDPGLGLRLIYFSYDVKMKEKGDIPEGYSVSREKKERFSLILESASTNQTSMYLCASSLVGIPTGIYEQYFGPGTRLTVT.

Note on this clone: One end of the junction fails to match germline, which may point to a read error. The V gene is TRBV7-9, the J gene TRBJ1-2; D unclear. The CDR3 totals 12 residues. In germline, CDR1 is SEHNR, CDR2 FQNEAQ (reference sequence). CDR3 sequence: CSSSLSDYGYTF. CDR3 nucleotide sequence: TGTTCCAGCAGCTTATCGGACTATGGCTACACCTTC.

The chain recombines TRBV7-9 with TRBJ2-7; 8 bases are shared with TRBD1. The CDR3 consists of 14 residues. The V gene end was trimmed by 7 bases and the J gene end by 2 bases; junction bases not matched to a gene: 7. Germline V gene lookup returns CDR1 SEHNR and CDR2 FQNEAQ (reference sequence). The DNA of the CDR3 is TGTGCCAGCACACCAAAGACAGGGGCCTACGAGCAGTACTTC. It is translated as CASTPKTGAYEQYF.

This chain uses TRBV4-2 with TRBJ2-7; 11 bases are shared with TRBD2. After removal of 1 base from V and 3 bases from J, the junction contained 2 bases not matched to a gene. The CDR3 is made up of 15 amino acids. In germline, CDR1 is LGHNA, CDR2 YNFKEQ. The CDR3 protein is CASSQGGLADYEQYF. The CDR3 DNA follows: TGTGCCAGCAGCCAAGGGGGACTAGCGGACTACGAGCAGTACTTC.

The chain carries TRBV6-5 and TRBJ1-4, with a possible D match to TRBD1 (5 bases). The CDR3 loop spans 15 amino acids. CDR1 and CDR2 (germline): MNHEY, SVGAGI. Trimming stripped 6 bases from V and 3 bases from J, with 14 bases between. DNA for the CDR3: TGTGCCAGCAGCAAAGCGTTCAGGGCTAATGAAAAACTGTTTTTT. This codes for CASSKAFRANEKLFF.

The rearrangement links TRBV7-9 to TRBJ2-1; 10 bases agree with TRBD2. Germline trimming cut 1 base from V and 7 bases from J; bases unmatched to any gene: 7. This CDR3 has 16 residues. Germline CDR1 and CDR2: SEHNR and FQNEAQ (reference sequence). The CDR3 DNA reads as TGTGCCAGCAGCTTAGAGAGCGGGGGGGCTGAAAATGAGCAGTTCTTC. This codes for CASSLESGGAENEQFF.

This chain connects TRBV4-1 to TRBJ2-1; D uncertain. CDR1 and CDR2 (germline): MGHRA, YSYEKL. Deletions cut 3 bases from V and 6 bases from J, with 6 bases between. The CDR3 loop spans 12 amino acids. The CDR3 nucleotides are TGCGCCAGCAGCCACTTAGCCAATGAGCAGTTCTTC. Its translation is CASSHLANEQFF.

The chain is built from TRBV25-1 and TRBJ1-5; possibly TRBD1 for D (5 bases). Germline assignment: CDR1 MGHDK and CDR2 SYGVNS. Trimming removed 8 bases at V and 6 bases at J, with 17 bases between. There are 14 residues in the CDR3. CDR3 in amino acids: CASSPTAGGQPQHF. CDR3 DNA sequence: TGTGCCAGCTCGCCTACTGCGGGGGGTCAGCCCCAGCATTTT.

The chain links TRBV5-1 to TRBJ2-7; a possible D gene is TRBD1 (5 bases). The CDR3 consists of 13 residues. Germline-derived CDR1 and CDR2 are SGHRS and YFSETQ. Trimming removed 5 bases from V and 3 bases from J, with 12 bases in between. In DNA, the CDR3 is TGCGCCAGCAGAGGAGACAGTCACTACGAGCAGTACTTC. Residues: CASRGDSHYEQYF.

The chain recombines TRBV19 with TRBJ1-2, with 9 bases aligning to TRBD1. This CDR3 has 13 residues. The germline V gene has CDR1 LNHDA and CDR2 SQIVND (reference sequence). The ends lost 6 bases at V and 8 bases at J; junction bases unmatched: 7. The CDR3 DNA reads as TGTGCCAGTAGAGGGGACAGGGAATGGGGCTACACCTTC. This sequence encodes CASRGDREWGYTF.

The CDR3, as DNA: TGTGCCAGCAGTTGGGGTGGGACTCCAAATGAGCAGTTCTTC. Translating it yields CASSWGGTPNEQFF. V gene TRBV27 combines with J gene TRBJ2-1; D possibly corresponds to TRBD2 (6 bases). The V end was cut by 4 bases, the J end by 7 bases, with 14 bases between. Germline V gives CDR1 MNHEY, CDR2 SMNVEV (reference sequence). The CDR3 covers 14 residues.

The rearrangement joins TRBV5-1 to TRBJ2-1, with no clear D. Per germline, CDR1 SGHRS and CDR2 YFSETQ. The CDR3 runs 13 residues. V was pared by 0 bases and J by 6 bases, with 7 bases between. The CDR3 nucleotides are TGCGCCAGCAGCTTGGTGTTCGGCAATGAGCAGTTCTTC. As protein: CASSLVFGNEQFF.

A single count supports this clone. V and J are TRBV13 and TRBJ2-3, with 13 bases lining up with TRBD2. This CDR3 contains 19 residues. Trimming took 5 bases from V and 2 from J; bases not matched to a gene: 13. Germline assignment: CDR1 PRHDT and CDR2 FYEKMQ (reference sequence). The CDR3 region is CASSTRTSGSAIITDTQYF. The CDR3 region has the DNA TGTGCCAGCAGCACCCGGACTAGCGGGAGCGCGATTATCACAGATACGCAGTATTTT.